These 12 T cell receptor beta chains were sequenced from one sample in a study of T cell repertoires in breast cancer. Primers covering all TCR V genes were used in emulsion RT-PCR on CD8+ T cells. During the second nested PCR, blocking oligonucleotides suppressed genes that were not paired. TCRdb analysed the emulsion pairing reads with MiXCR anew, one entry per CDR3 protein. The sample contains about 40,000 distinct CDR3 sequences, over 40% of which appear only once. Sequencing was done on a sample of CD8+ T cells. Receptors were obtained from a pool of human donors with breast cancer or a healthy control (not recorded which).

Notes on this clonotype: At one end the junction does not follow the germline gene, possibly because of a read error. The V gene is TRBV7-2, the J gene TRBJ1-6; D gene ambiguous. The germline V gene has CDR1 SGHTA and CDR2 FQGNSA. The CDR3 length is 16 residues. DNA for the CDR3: TGTGCCAGCAGCCTCACTCTCCTCACGAGGGAATCACCCCCCCACTTT. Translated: CASSLTLLTRESPPHF. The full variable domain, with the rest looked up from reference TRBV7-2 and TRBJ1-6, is GAGVSQSPSNKVTEKGKDVELRCDPISGHTALYWYRQSLGQGLEFLIYFQGNSAPDKSGLPSDRFSAERTGGSVSTLTIQRTQQEDSAVYLCASSLTLLTRESPPHFGNGTRLTVT.

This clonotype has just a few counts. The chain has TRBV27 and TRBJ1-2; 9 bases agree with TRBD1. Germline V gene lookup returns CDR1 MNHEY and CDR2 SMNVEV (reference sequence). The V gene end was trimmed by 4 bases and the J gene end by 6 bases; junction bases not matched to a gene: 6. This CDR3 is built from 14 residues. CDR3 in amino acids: CASSSRQGVNGYTF. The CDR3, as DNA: TGTGCCAGCAGTTCCCGACAGGGGGTGAATGGCTACACCTTC.

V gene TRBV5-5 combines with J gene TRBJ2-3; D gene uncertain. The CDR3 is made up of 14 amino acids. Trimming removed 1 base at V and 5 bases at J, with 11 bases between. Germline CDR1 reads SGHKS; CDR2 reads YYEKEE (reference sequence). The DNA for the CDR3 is TGTGCCAGCAGCTTGTTGCAGGAAGGAGATACGCAGTATTTT. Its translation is CASSLLQEGDTQYF.

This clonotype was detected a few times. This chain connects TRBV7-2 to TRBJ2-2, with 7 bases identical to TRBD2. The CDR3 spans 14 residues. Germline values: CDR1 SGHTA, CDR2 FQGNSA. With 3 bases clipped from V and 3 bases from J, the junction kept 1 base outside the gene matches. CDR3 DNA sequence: TGTGCCAGCAGCTTGGGGGGGTACACCGGGGAGCTGTTTTTT. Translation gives CASSLGGYTGELFF.

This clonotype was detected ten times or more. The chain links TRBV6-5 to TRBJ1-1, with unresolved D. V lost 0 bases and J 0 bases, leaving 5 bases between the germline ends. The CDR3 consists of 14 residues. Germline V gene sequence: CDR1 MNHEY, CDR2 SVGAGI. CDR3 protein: CASSYSQMNTEAFF. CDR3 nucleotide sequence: TGTGCCAGCAGTTACTCCCAGATGAACACTGAAGCTTTCTTT.

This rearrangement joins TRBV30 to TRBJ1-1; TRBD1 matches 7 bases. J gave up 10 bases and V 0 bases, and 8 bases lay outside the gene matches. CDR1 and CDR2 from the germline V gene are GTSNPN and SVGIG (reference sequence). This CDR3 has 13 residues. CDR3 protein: CAWSVQGQGSAFF. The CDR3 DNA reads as TGTGCCTGGAGTGTACAGGGGCAGGGCTCAGCTTTCTTT.

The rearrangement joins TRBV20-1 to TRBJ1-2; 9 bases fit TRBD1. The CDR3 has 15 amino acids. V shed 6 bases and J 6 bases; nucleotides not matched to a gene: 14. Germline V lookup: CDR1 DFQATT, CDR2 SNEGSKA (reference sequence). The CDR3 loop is CSAPPGQGLGDGYTF. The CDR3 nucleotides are TGCAGTGCGCCCCCGGGACAGGGACTCGGTGATGGCTACACCTTC.

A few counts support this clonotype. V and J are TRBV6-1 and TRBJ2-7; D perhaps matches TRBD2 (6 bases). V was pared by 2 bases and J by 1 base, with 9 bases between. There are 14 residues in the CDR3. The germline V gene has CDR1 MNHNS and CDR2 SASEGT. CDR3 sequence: CASSELGGSYEQYF. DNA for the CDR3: TGTGCCAGCAGTGAACTCGGAGGGTCCTACGAGCAGTACTTC.

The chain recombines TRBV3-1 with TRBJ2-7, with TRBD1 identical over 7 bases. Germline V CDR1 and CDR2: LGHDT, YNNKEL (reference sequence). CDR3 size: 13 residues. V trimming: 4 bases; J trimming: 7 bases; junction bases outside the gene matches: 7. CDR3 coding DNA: TGTGCCAGCAGCCGGGACAGTCTACGGGAGCAGTACTTC. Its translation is CASSRDSLREQYF.

CDR3: CASSGDSLRNTIYF. DNA of the CDR3: TGTGCCAGCAGTGGGGACAGCCTACGAAACACCATATATTTT. The gene calls are TRBV2 and TRBJ1-3, with 7 nucleotides matching TRBD1. V lost 4 bases and J lost 5; bases outside the gene matches: 5. The CDR3 runs 14 residues. The germline V gene encodes CDR1 SNHLY and CDR2 FYNNEI.

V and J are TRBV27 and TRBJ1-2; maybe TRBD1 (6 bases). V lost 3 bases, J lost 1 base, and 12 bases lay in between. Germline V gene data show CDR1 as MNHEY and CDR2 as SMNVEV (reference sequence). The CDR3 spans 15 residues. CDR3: CASSFPTGSNYGYTF. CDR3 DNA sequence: TGTGCCAGCAGTTTTCCTACAGGGAGTAACTATGGCTACACCTTC.

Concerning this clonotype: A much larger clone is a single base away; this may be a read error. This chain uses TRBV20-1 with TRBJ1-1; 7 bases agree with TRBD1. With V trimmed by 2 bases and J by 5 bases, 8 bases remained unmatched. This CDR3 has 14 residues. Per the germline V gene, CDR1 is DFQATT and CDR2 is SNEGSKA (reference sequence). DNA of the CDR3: TGCAGTGCTAGATGGGCGACAGGGAAGACTGAAGCTTTCTTT. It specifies CSARWATGKTEAFF.